The present TCR beta chain was sequenced within a study of T cell changes during pregnancy in multiple sclerosis. Looked up from germline, CDR1 is SGHNT and CDR2 is YYREEE (reference sequence). The V segment lost 4 bases and the J segment 7 bases; nucleotides outside the gene matches: 7. The CDR3 totals 13 residues. Assay: immunoSEQ multiplex PCR; the TCRdb copy retains only in-frame clones and omits some. This sample yields fewer than 85,000 clones, of which 85% to 95% are seen a single time; over 2.5% belongs to the top ten. The TCR originated in a female donor in good health, enrolled as a control in a pregnancy study. The specimen comprised peripheral blood, sampled in the third trimester of pregnancy. This chain joins TRBV5-4 and TRBJ2-7, with TRBD1 identical over 8 bases. For the CDR3, the DNA is TGTGCCAGCAGCCGCGGCAGGGGGCTAGAGCAGTACTTC. Residues: CASSRGRGLEQYF.